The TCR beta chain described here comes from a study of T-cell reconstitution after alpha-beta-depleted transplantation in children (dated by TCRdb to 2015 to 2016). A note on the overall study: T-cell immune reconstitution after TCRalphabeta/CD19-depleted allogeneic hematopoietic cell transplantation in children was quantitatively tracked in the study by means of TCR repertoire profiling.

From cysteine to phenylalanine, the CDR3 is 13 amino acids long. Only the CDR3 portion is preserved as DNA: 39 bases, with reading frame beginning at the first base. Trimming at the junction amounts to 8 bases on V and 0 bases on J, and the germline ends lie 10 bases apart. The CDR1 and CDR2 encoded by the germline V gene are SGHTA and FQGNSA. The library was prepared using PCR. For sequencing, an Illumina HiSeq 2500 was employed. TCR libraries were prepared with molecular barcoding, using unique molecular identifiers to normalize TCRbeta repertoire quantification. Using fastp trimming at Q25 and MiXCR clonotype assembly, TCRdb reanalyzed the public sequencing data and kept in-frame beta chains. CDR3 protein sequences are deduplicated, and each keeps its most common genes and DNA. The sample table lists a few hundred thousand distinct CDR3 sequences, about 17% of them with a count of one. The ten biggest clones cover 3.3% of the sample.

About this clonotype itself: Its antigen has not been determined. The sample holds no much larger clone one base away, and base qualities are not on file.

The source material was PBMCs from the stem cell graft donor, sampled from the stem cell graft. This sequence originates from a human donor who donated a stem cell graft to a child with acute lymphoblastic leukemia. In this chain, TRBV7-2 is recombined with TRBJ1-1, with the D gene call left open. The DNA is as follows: TGTGCCAGCCCTCCACAGCTGAACACTGAAGCTTTCTTT. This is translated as CASPPQLNTEAFF.